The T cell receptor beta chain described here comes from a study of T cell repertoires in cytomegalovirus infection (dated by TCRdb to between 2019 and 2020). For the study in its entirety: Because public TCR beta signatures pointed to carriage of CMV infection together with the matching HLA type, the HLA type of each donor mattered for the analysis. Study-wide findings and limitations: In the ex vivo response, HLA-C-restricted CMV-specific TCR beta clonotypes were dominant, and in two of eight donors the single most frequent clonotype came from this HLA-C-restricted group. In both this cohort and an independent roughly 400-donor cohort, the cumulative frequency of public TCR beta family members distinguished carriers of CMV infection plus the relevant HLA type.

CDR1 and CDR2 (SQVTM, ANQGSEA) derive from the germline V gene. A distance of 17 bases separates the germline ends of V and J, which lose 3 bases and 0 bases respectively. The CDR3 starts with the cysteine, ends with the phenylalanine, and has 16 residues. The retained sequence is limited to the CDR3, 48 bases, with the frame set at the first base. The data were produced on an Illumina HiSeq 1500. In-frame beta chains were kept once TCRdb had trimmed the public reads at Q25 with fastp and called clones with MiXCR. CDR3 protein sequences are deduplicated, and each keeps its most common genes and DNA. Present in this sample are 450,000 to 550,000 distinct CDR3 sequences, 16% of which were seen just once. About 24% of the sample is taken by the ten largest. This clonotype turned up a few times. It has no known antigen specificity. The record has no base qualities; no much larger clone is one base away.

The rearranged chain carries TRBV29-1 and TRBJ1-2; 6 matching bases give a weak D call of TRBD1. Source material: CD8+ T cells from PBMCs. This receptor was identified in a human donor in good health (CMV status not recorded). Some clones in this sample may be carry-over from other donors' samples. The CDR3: CSVEVGGTPSNYGYTF. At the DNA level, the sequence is TGCAGCGTTGAGGTGGGGGGGACACCGTCTAACTATGGCTACACCTTC.